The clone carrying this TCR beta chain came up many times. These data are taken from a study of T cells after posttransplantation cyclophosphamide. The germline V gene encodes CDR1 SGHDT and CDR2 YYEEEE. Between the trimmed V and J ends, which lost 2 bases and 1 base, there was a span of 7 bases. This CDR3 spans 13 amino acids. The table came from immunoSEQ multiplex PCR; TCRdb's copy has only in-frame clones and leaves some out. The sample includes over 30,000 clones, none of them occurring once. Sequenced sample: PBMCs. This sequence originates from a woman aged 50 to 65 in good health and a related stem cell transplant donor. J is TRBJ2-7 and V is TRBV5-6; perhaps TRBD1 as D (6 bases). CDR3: CASSFGQSYEQYF. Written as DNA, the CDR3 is TGTGCCAGCAGCTTCGGACAGTCCTACGAGCAGTACTTC. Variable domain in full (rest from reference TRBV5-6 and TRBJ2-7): DAGVTQSPTHLIKTRGQQVTLRCSPKSGHDTVSWYQQALGQGPQFIFQYYEEEERQRGNFPDRFSGHQFPNYSSELNVNALLLGDSALYLCASSFGQSYEQYFGPGTRLTVT.